This T cell receptor beta chain was recorded in a study of T-cell reconstitution after alpha-beta-depleted transplantation in children. Many counts were recorded for this clonotype. CDR3 length equals 16 residues. The J segment lost 1 base and the V segment lost 5 bases, leaving 7 bases of the junction unmatched. CDR1 WSHSY and CDR2 SAAADI come from the germline V gene. Molecular barcoding with unique molecular identifiers was used for the TCRbeta library. TCRdb reanalysed the PCR reads using MiXCR and keeps one entry per CDR3 protein. The data show 190,000 or so distinct CDR3 sequences, 6.5% to 7.5% seen once.

This TCR was sampled from a human donor who donated a stem cell graft to a child with Wiskott-Aldrich syndrome. This sequence joins TRBV10-2 and TRBJ2-3; 9 nucleotides match TRBD2. The sample consisted of PBMCs from the stem cell graft donor, taken from the stem cell graft. DNA of the CDR3: TGCGCCAGCAGTAGAGCCCGACTAGCGGGCACAGATACGCAGTATTTT. Translated: CASSRARLAGTDTQYF.